These 20 T cell receptor beta chains were all obtained from the same sample, sequenced in a study of blood T cell repertoires in COVID-19. Using immunoSEQ multiplex PCR, the repertoire was profiled, and TCRdb retains in-frame clones only, with some absent. The sample lists about 170,000 clones; around 83% were seen once. Sequenced material: PBMCs or T cells enriched from blood (not recorded which). These receptors were collected from a woman in her forties or fifties in a cohort exposed to, infected with or recovered from COVID-19 (not recorded which).

This chain joins TRBV4-2 and TRBJ1-5, with unresolved D. Trimming left V 0 bases short and J 15 bases short, with 18 bases between. Germline loops: CDR1 LGHNA, CDR2 YNFKEQ. This CDR3 has 14 residues. CDR3 coding DNA: TGTGCCAGCAGCCAAGATTCTTCCCACGTGGCTCCGCATTTT. Its translation: CASSQDSSHVAPHF.

The chain employs TRBV28 and TRBJ2-1, with 7 positions matching TRBD1. This CDR3 is 16 amino acids long. V trimming: 4 bases; J trimming: 7 bases; junction bases outside the gene matches: 13. The germline V gene has CDR1 MDHEN and CDR2 SYDVKM. CDR3 sequence (DNA): TGTGCCAGCAGTTCCTACAGGGGAAAGGCCTCAAATGAGCAGTTCTTC. Translation: CASSSYRGKASNEQFF.

V gene TRBV7-9 combines with J gene TRBJ1-1; tentative D call: TRBD1 (6 bases). Germline V gene lookup returns CDR1 SEHNR and CDR2 FQNEAQ (reference sequence). V was trimmed by 6 bases and J by 6 bases, leaving 14 bases between them. The CDR3 extends over 13 amino acids. The CDR3 spells CASRRGGVAEAFF. The CDR3 DNA reads as TGTGCCAGCAGGAGGGGGGGCGTCGCTGAAGCTTTCTTT.

J is TRBJ1-1 and V is TRBV28; TRBD1 matches 8 bases. CDR3 size: 16 residues. Germline loops: CDR1 MDHEN, CDR2 SYDVKM. Unmatched junction bases numbered 5, after V lost 2 bases and J lost 0 bases. The CDR3 nucleotides read TGTGCCAGCAGTTTAACGGCAGGGGGCCTGAACACTGAAGCTTTCTTT. Its protein is CASSLTAGGLNTEAFF. The variable domain in full, with the rest retrieved from reference TRBV28 and TRBJ1-1, is DVKVTQSSRYLVKRTGEKVFLECVQDMDHENMFWYRQDPGLGLRLIYFSYDVKMKEKGDIPEGYSVSREKKERFSLILESASTNQTSMYLCASSLTAGGLNTEAFFGQGTRLTVV.

By share, this clone ranks as medium-sized. The chain combines TRBV7-9 with TRBJ1-5, with unresolved D. V lost 6 bases, J lost 5 bases, and 8 bases lay in between. The length of the CDR3 is 12 residues. Germline CDR1 and CDR2: SEHNR and FQNEAQ (reference sequence). The CDR3 protein is CASSRLDQPQHF. CDR3 coding DNA: TGTGCCAGCAGTCGGCTAGATCAGCCCCAGCATTTT.

J is TRBJ1-4 and V is TRBV21-1; the table's D call of TRBD1 was not tested on the DNA. TRBV21-1 is listed as a pseudogene. The CDR3 consists of 21 residues. The CDR3 sequence is CASISDRGRPCNSATNEKLFF. The CDR3 DNA reads as TGTGCCAGCATCTCGGACAGGGGAAGGCCATGTAACAGTGCAACTAATGAAAAACTGTTTTTT.

The rearrangement uses TRBV5-5 and TRBJ2-7, with a weak D call TRBD2 (6 bases). Trimming cost V 2 bases and J 6 bases, with 15 bases left between them. The CDR3 totals 14 residues. Germline V gives CDR1 SGHKS, CDR2 YYEKEE (reference sequence). CDR3 region: CASSLVTGVAEQYF. The CDR3 DNA reads TGTGCCAGCAGCTTAGTAACGGGAGTGGCCGAGCAGTACTTC.

V usage is TRBV12-3 or TRBV12-4 and J usage is TRBJ1-1; D unclear. The CDR3 has 13 residues. Trimming shortened V by 4 bases and J by 1 base, and 7 bases separated the two germline ends. CDR3 in DNA: TGTGCCAGCAGTTCACAGACGAACACTGAAGCTTTCTTT. It translates to CASSSQTNTEAFF.

The chain joins TRBV3-1 (or the pseudogene TRBV3-2) to TRBJ1-1; D is ambiguous. This CDR3 is built from 13 residues. The germline CDR1 and CDR2 sequences are LGHDT and YNNKEL (reference sequence). Trimming shortened V by 8 bases and J by 3 bases, and 13 bases separated the two germline ends. The CDR3 DNA reads TGTGCCAGCCGACGGGGTATCGACACTGAAGCTTTCTTT. Amino acids: CASRRGIDTEAFF.

The chain carries TRBV5-4 and TRBJ2-7; 9 bases line up with TRBD1. In germline, CDR1 is SGHNT, CDR2 YYREEE (reference sequence). CDR3 length: 14 amino acids. J lost 4 bases, V lost 1 base, and 3 bases had no gene match. DNA for the CDR3: TGTGCCAGCAGCTTGCGGGACAGGGTTTACGAGCAGTACTTC. It is translated as CASSLRDRVYEQYF.

V and J are TRBV11-2 and TRBJ1-4, with D possibly matching TRBD1 (6 bases). CDR1 and CDR2 (germline): SGHAT, FQNNGV. The CDR3 contains 14 residues. The V and J ends lost 5 bases and 7 bases respectively, with 14 bases between them. In DNA form, the CDR3 reads TGTGCCAGCAGCCCGGTGACAGGTGGTGAAAAACTGTTTTTT. It translates to CASSPVTGGEKLFF.

The rearrangement joins TRBV28 to TRBJ1-2; D remains unclear. V gave up 3 bases and J gave up 4 bases, with 6 bases separating them. Germline V gives CDR1 MDHEN, CDR2 SYDVKM. The CDR3 sequence is 12 residues long. The CDR3 nucleotides are TGTGCCAGCAGTTTTGTCCGCTATGGCTACACCTTC. Its protein is CASSFVRYGYTF.

V and J are TRBV7-9 and TRBJ2-1; the match to TRBD2 covers 7 bases. Germline-derived CDR1 and CDR2 are SEHNR and FQNEAQ (reference sequence). The CDR3 extends over 14 amino acids. V dropped 1 base and J dropped 7; count of bases not matched to a gene: 4. Here the CDR3 reads CASSLVGGANEQFF. The CDR3 DNA is TGTGCCAGCAGCTTAGTGGGAGGGGCGAATGAGCAGTTCTTC.

This clone has a single count. V gene TRBV6-2 or TRBV6-3 combines with J gene TRBJ1-2; the match to TRBD1 covers 7 bases. CDR1 is MNHEY and CDR2 is SVGEGT in the germline V gene. The CDR3 contains 16 residues. V lost 4 bases to trimming and J lost 0 bases; unmatched junction nucleotides: 8. The CDR3 DNA is TGTGCCAGCAGTTCAATCAGGACAGGTTCTAACTATGGCTACACCTTC. It is translated as CASSSIRTGSNYGYTF.

The chain employs TRBV28 and TRBJ2-3; 9 bases line up with TRBD2. The CDR3 contains 16 residues. The J segment lost 3 bases and the V segment lost 4 bases, leaving 8 bases of the junction unmatched. CDR1 is MDHEN and CDR2 is SYDVKM in the germline V gene. The CDR3 is CASSSPSGKVTDTQYF. CDR3 coding DNA: TGTGCCAGCAGTTCACCTAGCGGGAAAGTAACAGATACGCAGTATTTT. Full variable domain (outside the CDR3, taken from reference TRBV28 and TRBJ2-3): DVKVTQSSRYLVKRTGEKVFLECVQDMDHENMFWYRQDPGLGLRLIYFSYDVKMKEKGDIPEGYSVSREKKERFSLILESASTNQTSMYLCASSSPSGKVTDTQYFGPGTRLTVL.

The chain uses TRBV2 and TRBJ1-5; 7 bases are a match to TRBD1. Germline loops: CDR1 SNHLY, CDR2 FYNNEI. This CDR3 is 14 amino acids long. The J segment lost 6 bases and the V segment lost 6 bases, leaving 8 bases of the junction unmatched. The CDR3 sequence is CASRTGRLLQPQHF. The CDR3 bases are TGTGCCAGCAGGACAGGGCGGCTGCTTCAGCCCCAGCATTTT. The variable domain in full, completed from reference TRBV2 and TRBJ1-5, reads EPEVTQTPSHQVTQMGQEVILRCVPISNHLYFYWYRQILGQKVEFLVSFYNNEISEKSEIFDDQFSVERPDGSNFTLKIRSTKLEDSAMYFCASRTGRLLQPQHFGDGTRLSIL.

This rearrangement joins TRBV7-2 to TRBJ2-7; D is possibly TRBD1 (5 bases). Germline CDR1 and CDR2: SGHTA and FQGNSA. Trimming removed 4 bases from V and 0 bases from J, with 13 bases in between. This CDR3 comprises 15 residues. The CDR3 DNA is TGTGCCAGCAGCTCCCTAACCAGGGTCTCCTACGAGCAGTACTTC. Translated, it gives CASSSLTRVSYEQYF.

This chain connects TRBV28 to TRBJ1-4; 10 nucleotides align to TRBD1. With V trimmed by 3 bases and J by 6 bases, 10 bases remained unmatched. CDR1 MDHEN and CDR2 SYDVKM come from the germline V gene. The CDR3 has 17 amino acids. The CDR3 DNA sequence: TGTGCCAGCAGTTTCCCCCCTCGGACAGGGGGTGATGAAAAACTGTTTTTT. Protein: CASSFPPRTGGDEKLFF.

The chain uses TRBV28 and TRBJ1-1; D is uncertain. Per germline, CDR1 MDHEN and CDR2 SYDVKM. V was clipped by 5 bases and J by 7 bases, with 8 bases between them. The CDR3 consists of 11 residues. The CDR3: CASSTTNEAFF. CDR3 nucleotide sequence: TGTGCCAGCAGTACCACAAATGAAGCTTTCTTT. The complete variable domain, with remaining parts taken from reference TRBV28 and TRBJ1-1, reads DVKVTQSSRYLVKRTGEKVFLECVQDMDHENMFWYRQDPGLGLRLIYFSYDVKMKEKGDIPEGYSVSREKKERFSLILESASTNQTSMYLCASSTTNEAFFGQGTRLTVV.

The V gene is TRBV5-6, the J gene TRBJ2-2, with D possibly matching TRBD1 (6 bases). This CDR3 is built from 13 residues. V lost 3 bases and J lost 6, with 9 bases in between. The germline V gene has CDR1 SGHDT and CDR2 YYEEEE. CDR3 sequence reads: CASSSTGPGELFF. The CDR3 nucleotides are TGTGCCAGCAGCTCGACAGGTCCCGGGGAGCTGTTTTTT. Variable domain in full (rest from reference TRBV5-6 and TRBJ2-2): DAGVTQSPTHLIKTRGQQVTLRCSPKSGHDTVSWYQQALGQGPQFIFQYYEEEERQRGNFPDRFSGHQFPNYSSELNVNALLLGDSALYLCASSSTGPGELFFGEGSRLTVL.